The entry that follows covers one T cell receptor (beta chain) sequence. As yet, its antigen is unknown. This specimen belongs to a study of regulatory dendritic cells for organ transplantation. Study-level points and caveats: Naive T cells showed high diversity, memory cells less, memory CD8+ least. Memory CD8+ clonal expansion seemed more limited with regulatory than mature dendritic cells.

Memory T cells were CD45RO+, naive were CD45RA+, sorted by FACS. Here immunoSEQ multiplex PCR was the method, and the copy in TCRdb shows in-frame clones only, minus some. The repertoire holds approximately 35,000 clones, with 70% to 90% as singletons. The CDR3 is 15 residues long. Germline V gene lookup returns CDR1 SGHTA and CDR2 FQGNSA. Trimming pared 1 base from V and 5 bases from J, leaving 14 bases between. The chain is built from TRBV7-2 and TRBJ1-1; tentative D call: TRBD1 (6 bases). This sequence originates from a human donor in good health. What was sequenced was naive CD4+ T cells from blood. Subset specified: CD45RA+ naive T cells. DNA for the CDR3: TGTGCCAGCAGCTTAGGATGGGGGGCGCAGACTGAAGCTTTCTTT. As protein: CASSLGWGAQTEAFF. Filled out from reference TRBV7-2 and TRBJ1-1, the complete variable domain reads GAGVSQSPSNKVTEKGKDVELRCDPISGHTALYWYRQSLGQGLEFLIYFQGNSAPDKSGLPSDRFSAERTGGSVSTLTIQRTQQEDSAVYLCASSLGWGAQTEAFFGQGTRLTVV.